This entry features one TCR beta chain sequence. The CDR3 length is 14 residues. Germline V gives CDR1 MNHEY, CDR2 SMNVEV (reference sequence). V dropped 6 bases and J dropped 9 bases, with 15 bases sitting between them. Per the original data handling: Amplification with reference gene primers provided the estimates of nucleated cell counts. The assay was immunoSEQ multiplex PCR, and TCRdb's table has in-frame clones only and misses some. V and J calls and clone size are those listed in that table; D and trimming were worked out from the DNA. The data hold 170,000 or so clones, with approximately 80% observed a single time. The record originates from a study of blood T cell repertoires in COVID-19. Study background: Material from acute and convalescent COVID-19 was sourced from the United States, Italy and Spain. Sources were T cells, B-cell-depleted T cells, or PBMCs; the material itself was cDNA or gDNA.

This chain uses TRBV27 with TRBJ1-6; D not resolved. The source is a woman aged 60-75 years with acute or convalescent COVID-19. The source material was peripheral blood. The CDR3 loop reads CASRPRPHSSPLHF. The DNA for the CDR3 is TGTGCCAGCAGGCCGCGCCCTCATAGTTCACCCCTCCACTTT.